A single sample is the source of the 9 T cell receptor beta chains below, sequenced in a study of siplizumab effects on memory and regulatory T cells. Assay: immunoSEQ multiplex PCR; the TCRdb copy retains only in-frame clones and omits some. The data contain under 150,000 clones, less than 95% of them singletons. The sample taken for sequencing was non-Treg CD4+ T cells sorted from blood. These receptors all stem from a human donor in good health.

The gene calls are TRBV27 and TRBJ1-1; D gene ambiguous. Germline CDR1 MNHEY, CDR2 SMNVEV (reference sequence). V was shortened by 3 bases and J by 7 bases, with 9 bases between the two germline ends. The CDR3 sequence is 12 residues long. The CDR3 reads CASSFRGGEAFF. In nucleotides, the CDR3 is TGTGCCAGCAGTTTCCGGGGAGGTGAAGCTTTCTTT.

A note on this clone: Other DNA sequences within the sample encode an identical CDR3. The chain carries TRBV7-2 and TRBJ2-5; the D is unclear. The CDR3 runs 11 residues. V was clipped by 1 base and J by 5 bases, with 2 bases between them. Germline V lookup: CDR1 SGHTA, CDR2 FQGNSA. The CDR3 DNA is TGTGCCAGCAGCTTAGTTGAGACCCAGTACTTC. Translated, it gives CASSLVETQYF.

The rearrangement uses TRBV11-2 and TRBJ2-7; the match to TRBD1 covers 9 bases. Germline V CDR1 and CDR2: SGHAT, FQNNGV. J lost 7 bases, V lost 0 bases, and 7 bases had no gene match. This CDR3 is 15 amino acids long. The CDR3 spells CASSLDRDRAGEQYF. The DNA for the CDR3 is TGTGCCAGCAGCTTAGACCGGGACAGGGCGGGGGAGCAGTACTTC.

CDR3 nucleotide sequence: TGTGCCAGCTCGACCGGGACTAACTATGGCTACACCTTC. Translation: CASSTGTNYGYTF. This rearrangement joins TRBV18 to TRBJ1-2; D ambiguous. V was pared by 6 bases and J by 0 bases, with 8 bases between. From germline, CDR1 is KGHSH and CDR2 LQKENI. The CDR3 contains 13 residues. Full variable domain (missing parts from reference TRBV18 and TRBJ1-2): NAGVMQNPRHLVRRRGQEARLRCSPMKGHSHVYWYRQLPEEGLKFMVYLQKENIIDESGMPKERFSAEFPKEGPSILRIQQVVRGDSAAYFCASSTGTNYGYTFGSGTRLTVV.

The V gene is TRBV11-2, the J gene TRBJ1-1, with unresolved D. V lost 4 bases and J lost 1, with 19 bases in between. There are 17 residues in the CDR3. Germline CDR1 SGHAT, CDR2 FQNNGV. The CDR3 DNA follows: TGTGCCAGCAGCTACGGGGTTATGGATGGTTGGAACACTGAAGCTTTCTTT. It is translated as CASSYGVMDGWNTEAFF.

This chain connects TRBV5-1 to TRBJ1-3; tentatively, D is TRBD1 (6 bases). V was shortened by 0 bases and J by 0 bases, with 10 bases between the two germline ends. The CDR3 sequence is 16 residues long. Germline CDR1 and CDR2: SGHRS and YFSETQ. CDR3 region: CASSLAGTLSGNTIYF. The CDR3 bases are TGCGCCAGCAGCTTGGCCGGGACACTCTCTGGAAACACCATATATTTT.

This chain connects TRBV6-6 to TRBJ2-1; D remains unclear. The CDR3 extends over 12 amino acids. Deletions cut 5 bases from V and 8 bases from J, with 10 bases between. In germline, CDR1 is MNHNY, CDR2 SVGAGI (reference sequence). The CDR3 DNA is TGTGCCAGCAGTCGCCGGAGCGATGAGCAGTTCTTC. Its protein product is CASSRRSDEQFF.

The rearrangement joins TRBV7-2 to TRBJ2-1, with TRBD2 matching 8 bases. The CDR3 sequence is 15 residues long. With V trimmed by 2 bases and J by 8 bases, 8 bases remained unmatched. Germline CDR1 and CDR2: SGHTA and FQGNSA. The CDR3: CASSLSSGSKYEQFF. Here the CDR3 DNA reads TGTGCCAGCAGCTTATCCAGCGGGAGTAAGTATGAGCAGTTCTTC.

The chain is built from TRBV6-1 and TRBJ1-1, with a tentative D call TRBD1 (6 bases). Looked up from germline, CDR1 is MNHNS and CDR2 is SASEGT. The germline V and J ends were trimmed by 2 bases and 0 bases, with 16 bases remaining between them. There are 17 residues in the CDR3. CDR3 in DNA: TGTGCCAGCAGTGAACCCACGGACAGCGAATTGAACACTGAAGCTTTCTTT. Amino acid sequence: CASSEPTDSELNTEAFF.